The clone carrying this TCR beta chain was detected a few times. This sample was included in a study of blood T cell repertoires in COVID-19. Study summary: Sample material is recorded as cDNA or gDNA derived from T cells, B-cell-depleted T cells, or PBMCs.

The junction had 9 bases not matched to a gene; V was cut back by 4 bases and J by 4 bases. Per the germline V gene, CDR1 is KGHDR and CDR2 is SFDVKD. The CDR3 totals 16 residues. The method was immunoSEQ multiplex PCR; TCRdb's version includes in-frame clones alone and lacks a portion of them. The sample carries over 100,000 clones, 65% to 90% recorded once. Sample: peripheral blood. The sequence was obtained from a woman older than 75 with active or convalescent COVID-19. The rearrangement joins TRBV24-1 to TRBJ2-1, with 7 bases fitting TRBD2. CDR3 bases: TGTGCCACCAGTGACCCCGGGGAGGGTAGTTACAATGAGCAGTTCTTC. This encodes CATSDPGEGSYNEQFF.